What follows are 20 T cell receptor beta chains derived from one specimen sequenced in a study of cytomegalovirus exposure and HLA in healthy donors. 13 Jbeta primers and 60 Vbeta primers were used for the PCR. Sequencing was performed with immunoSEQ multiplex PCR; in TCRdb, only in-frame clones are kept and a portion is missing. The table has some 79,000 clones, 78% seen once; the top ten hold 5.5%. Source material: PBMCs. These receptors came from a male donor in good health and CMV-seropositive.

The rearrangement joins TRBV6-6 to TRBJ1-2; D might be TRBD1 (6 bases). CDR1 MNHNY and CDR2 SVGAGI come from the germline V gene (reference sequence). The V and J ends lost 2 bases and 5 bases respectively, with 18 bases between them. CDR3 size: 16 residues. The CDR3 DNA is TGTGCCAGCAGTTACGTCCCCAACGACAGGACTTATGGCTACACCTTC. This encodes CASSYVPNDRTYGYTF.

The gene calls are TRBV21-1 and TRBJ2-1; the DNA was not used to check the table's D call, TRBD2. TRBV21-1 is a listed pseudogene. There are 16 residues in the CDR3. The CDR3 here is CASSETTSGSYNEQFF. In DNA form, the CDR3 reads TGTGCCAGCAGCGAAACCACTAGCGGGAGCTACAATGAGCAGTTCTTC.

The V gene is TRBV2, the J gene TRBJ1-4, with 8 bases that match TRBD1. Trimming at V came to 11 bases and at J to 4 bases, leaving 12 bases not matched to a gene. CDR1 is SNHLY, CDR2 FYNNEI, per germline. This CDR3 spans 15 amino acids. In DNA form, the CDR3 reads TGTGCCTCACGGCTACAGGGGGTTCTTAATGAAAAACTGTTTTTT. It translates to CASRLQGVLNEKLFF.

The chain couples TRBV15 to TRBJ2-5, with 7 bases identical to TRBD2. The DNA matches TRBJ2-7 better at its end, which makes the J call doubtful. The germline V gene encodes CDR1 LNHNV and CDR2 YYDKDF (reference sequence). The CDR3 loop spans 16 amino acids. CDR3 residues: CATSRDRLADSYEQYF. The CDR3 DNA sequence: TGTGCCACCAGCAGAGATCGGCTAGCGGACTCCTACGAGCAGTACTTC.

CDR3 region: CASSLWTGSSYNSPLHF. CDR3 DNA sequence: TGCGCCAGCAGCTTGTGGACAGGTAGCTCCTATAATTCACCCCTCCACTTT. The rearrangement links TRBV5-1 to TRBJ1-6, with TRBD1 matching 7 bases. This CDR3 spans 17 amino acids. Germline V gene lookup returns CDR1 SGHRS and CDR2 YFSETQ. Unmatched junction bases numbered 4, after V lost 1 base and J lost 0 bases. Variable domain in full (rest from reference TRBV5-1 and TRBJ1-6): KAGVTQTPRYLIKTRGQQVTLSCSPISGHRSVSWYQQTPGQGLQFLFEYFSETQRNKGNFPGRFSGRQFSNSRSEMNVSTLELGDSALYLCASSLWTGSSYNSPLHFGNGTRLTVT.

To note about this clone: Other DNA variants within this sample encode the same CDR3. The rearrangement uses TRBV9 and TRBJ2-5; TRBD2 matches 7 bases. The V gene's germline CDR1 is SGDLS and CDR2 YYNGEE. The CDR3 covers 15 residues. The J segment lost 5 bases and the V segment lost 0 bases, leaving 7 bases of the junction unmatched. In DNA, the CDR3 is TGTGCCAGCAGCGTAGGTGGACTAGTGTTCGAGACCCAGTACTTC. Translated, it gives CASSVGGLVFETQYF.

The chain combines TRBV10-1 with TRBJ2-2; D is unclear. V lost 0 bases, J lost 0 bases, and 14 bases lay in between. CDR1 WNHNN and CDR2 SYGVQD come from the germline V gene (reference sequence). There are 18 residues in the CDR3. CDR3: CASSESQRTLPNTGELFF. In DNA, the CDR3 is TGCGCCAGCAGTGAGTCGCAACGAACGCTACCGAACACCGGGGAGCTGTTTTTT.

The CDR3 DNA follows: TGTGCCAGCAGCCTCGGGACAGGGACAACTAATGAAAAACTGTTTTTT. This encodes CASSLGTGTTNEKLFF. The chain recombines TRBV28 with TRBJ1-4, with 9 positions matching TRBD1. Looked up from germline, CDR1 is MDHEN and CDR2 is SYDVKM. The trim removed 6 bases at V and 0 bases at J, leaving 5 bases unmatched. The CDR3 runs to 16 residues.

V gene TRBV27 combines with J gene TRBJ1-2, with 7 bases matching TRBD1. V dropped 5 bases and J dropped 3; count of bases not matched to a gene: 3. There are 13 residues in the CDR3. The V gene's germline CDR1 is MNHEY and CDR2 SMNVEV (reference sequence). This CDR3 reads CASSRDSDYGYTF. CDR3 nucleotide sequence: TGTGCCAGCAGTAGGGACAGCGACTATGGCTACACCTTC.

V and J are TRBV28 and TRBJ2-7; TRBD1 might be the D (5 bases). The germline CDR1 and CDR2 sequences are MDHEN and SYDVKM. The CDR3 loop spans 11 amino acids. The ends were cut back, 4 bases at V and 6 bases at J, with 7 bases in the middle. CDR3 protein: CASSSGPEQYF. For the CDR3, the DNA is TGTGCCAGCAGTTCAGGGCCCGAGCAGTACTTC. Complete variable domain (other parts from reference TRBV28 and TRBJ2-7): DVKVTQSSRYLVKRTGEKVFLECVQDMDHENMFWYRQDPGLGLRLIYFSYDVKMKEKGDIPEGYSVSREKKERFSLILESASTNQTSMYLCASSSGPEQYFGPGTRLTVT.

This chain joins TRBV11-3 and TRBJ2-2; D possibly corresponds to TRBD1 (6 bases). CDR1 and CDR2 (germline): SGHNT, YENEEA. CDR3 length: 16 amino acids. The germline V and J ends were trimmed by 5 bases and 3 bases, with 16 bases remaining between them. Here the CDR3 reads CASSEGVGAHTGELFF. CDR3 DNA sequence: TGTGCCAGCAGCGAAGGGGTGGGGGCCCACACCGGGGAGCTGTTTTTT.

This clone appeared once. The chain links TRBV4-1 to TRBJ1-2; 11 bases fit TRBD1. There are 16 residues in the CDR3. Germline V gives CDR1 MGHRA, CDR2 YSYEKL. J gave up 5 bases and V 1 base, and 6 bases lay outside the gene matches. CDR3 residues: CASSQAGTGGIYGYTF. CDR3 nucleotides: TGCGCCAGCAGCCAAGCAGGGACAGGGGGAATTTATGGCTACACCTTC.

This clone has a handful of counts. The rearrangement links TRBV11-2 to TRBJ1-3; the match to TRBD1 covers 7 bases. Germline V lookup: CDR1 SGHAT, CDR2 FQNNGV. J was trimmed by 4 bases and V by 4 bases; bases with no gene match: 16. The CDR3 is 18 residues long. The CDR3 loop is CASSYRTGARGSGNTIYF. As DNA, the CDR3 is TGTGCCAGCAGCTACCGCACAGGGGCCCGGGGGTCCGGAAACACCATATATTTT.

The J gene is TRBJ2-5, the V gene TRBV5-1; 7 bases are shared with TRBD1. The CDR3 is 14 residues long. V trimming: 0 bases; J trimming: 9 bases; junction bases outside the gene matches: 8. In germline, CDR1 is SGHRS, CDR2 YFSETQ. CDR3 in DNA: TGCGCCAGCAGCTTGGAAGACAGGGTGGGGGCCCAGTACTTC. Translation: CASSLEDRVGAQYF. The full variable domain, with the rest looked up from reference TRBV5-1 and TRBJ2-5, is KAGVTQTPRYLIKTRGQQVTLSCSPISGHRSVSWYQQTPGQGLQFLFEYFSETQRNKGNFPGRFSGRQFSNSRSEMNVSTLELGDSALYLCASSLEDRVGAQYFGPGTRLLVL.

The chain joins TRBV6-5 to TRBJ2-1; 7 bases agree with TRBD1. V dropped 2 bases and J dropped 2; count of bases not matched to a gene: 3. Germline V lookup: CDR1 MNHEY, CDR2 SVGAGI. The CDR3 has 15 amino acids. CDR3 sequence: CASSYEGATYNEQFF. DNA of the CDR3: TGTGCCAGCAGTTACGAGGGGGCGACCTACAATGAGCAGTTCTTC.

This chain uses TRBV30 with TRBJ1-1; TRBD1 matches at 7 bases. V lost 5 bases, J lost 4 bases, and 7 bases stayed unmatched. Per the germline V gene, CDR1 is GTSNPN and CDR2 is SVGIG (reference sequence). CDR3 size: 13 residues. CDR3 protein: CAWADRRITEAFF. CDR3 in DNA: TGTGCCTGGGCGGACAGGCGAATCACTGAAGCTTTCTTT.

The chain employs TRBV5-1 and TRBJ2-2; weak D call: TRBD2 (5 bases). Germline CDR1 reads SGHRS; CDR2 reads YFSETQ. V was cut by 9 bases and J by 1 base, with 13 bases left in between. This CDR3 comprises 14 residues. CDR3 bases: TGCGCCACCGCGGACTCCTTGAACACCGGGGAGCTGTTTTTT. It yields the protein CATADSLNTGELFF. Full variable domain (rest looked up from reference TRBV5-1 and TRBJ2-2): KAGVTQTPRYLIKTRGQQVTLSCSPISGHRSVSWYQQTPGQGLQFLFEYFSETQRNKGNFPGRFSGRQFSNSRSEMNVSTLELGDSALYLCATADSLNTGELFFGEGSRLTVL.

The rearrangement uses TRBV6-1 and TRBJ2-3; TRBD2 matches at 7 bases. Germline CDR1 is MNHNS and CDR2 is SASEGT. The V and J ends lost 7 bases and 1 base, in that order; junction bases with no gene match: 2. This CDR3 comprises 13 residues. CDR3 sequence: CASKAGGTDTQYF. CDR3 bases: TGTGCCAGCAAGGCGGGGGGCACAGATACGCAGTATTTT.

A few counts support this clone. This may be a read error, as it is one base from a much larger clone. The chain links TRBV4-1 to TRBJ2-4; D is unclear. The V end was cut by 0 bases, the J end by 1 base, with 10 bases between. CDR1 is MGHRA, CDR2 YSYEKL, per germline. This CDR3 contains 16 residues. CDR3 protein: CASSQEIEAAKNIQYF. The DNA of the CDR3 is TGCGCCAGCAGCCAAGAAATCGAGGCGGCCAAAAACATTCAGTACTTC.

The chain links TRBV10-3 to TRBJ2-1; TRBD2 might be the D (7 bases). The V gene's germline CDR1 is ENHRY and CDR2 SYGVKD. V lost 3 bases and J 4 bases, leaving 13 bases between the germline ends. This CDR3 has 15 residues. CDR3 nucleotides: TGTGCCATCAGTGAAGTCGGGGGGCGTTACAATGAGCAGTTCTTC. Translated: CAISEVGGRYNEQFF.